Shown below are 28 T cell receptor beta chains from a single sample sequenced in a study of T cells in Graves' hyperthyroidism and ophthalmopathy. Amplification of TCR beta CDR3 regions was performed using RNA transcripts as template. HTBI primers were the set used in a first-round RT-PCR of the TCR CDR3. TCRdb ran MiXCR on the multiplex PCR reads and lists one entry per CDR3 protein. The table lists more than 500,000 distinct CDR3 sequences, roughly 16% of them singletons, with less than 30% in the top ten. Sequenced: blood. Receptors originate from a woman in her twenties or thirties with Graves' ophthalmopathy.

This clonotype was counted at least ten times. The rearrangement uses TRBV28 and TRBJ2-3, with 14 bases identical to TRBD2. This CDR3 is 16 amino acids long. V dropped 6 bases and J dropped 5; count of bases not matched to a gene: 7. Per the germline V gene, CDR1 is MDHEN and CDR2 is SYDVKM. CDR3: CASSGTSGRGVDTQYF. The CDR3 nucleotides read TGTGCCAGCAGCGGGACTAGCGGGAGAGGGGTAGATACGCAGTATTTT.

The sample holds many counts of this clonotype. The chain uses TRBV5-6 and TRBJ2-1, with a tentative D call TRBD1 (8 bases). The V gene's germline CDR1 is SGHDT and CDR2 YYEEEE. V dropped 7 bases and J dropped 3 bases, with 17 bases sitting between them. This CDR3 has 15 amino acids. CDR3 coding DNA: TGTGCCAGCTGGGGGGAGGGACAGGTCTACAATGAGCAGTTCTTC. Translating gives CASWGEGQVYNEQFF.

This clonotype has only a few counts. The CDR3 reads CASSQDRGQTYEQYF. The CDR3, as DNA: TGTGCCAGCAGCCAAGATAGGGGACAGACCTACGAGCAGTACTTC. This chain links TRBV4-2 with TRBJ2-7; 7 bases align to TRBD1. The CDR3 covers 15 residues. Per the germline V gene, CDR1 is LGHNA and CDR2 is YNFKEQ. V was pared by 0 bases and J by 2 bases, with 4 bases of the junction left unmatched.

The CDR3 nucleotides read TGTGCCAGCAGGCTCCGGACTAGCGGTTCCTACGAGCAGTACTTC. Translating gives CASRLRTSGSYEQYF. This chain uses TRBV6-2 or TRBV6-3 with TRBJ2-7; 10 nucleotides agree with TRBD2. Germline values: CDR1 MNHEY, CDR2 SVGEGT. The V segment lost 6 bases and the J segment 1 base; nucleotides outside the gene matches: 6. The CDR3 extends over 15 amino acids.

This clonotype has at least ten counts. V usage is TRBV11-2 and J usage is TRBJ2-5, with D possibly matching TRBD2 (5 bases). Germline V gene data show CDR1 as SGHAT and CDR2 as FQNNGV. Trimming removed 4 bases at V and 3 bases at J, with 18 bases between. The CDR3 has 16 amino acids. The CDR3 is CASSWNSGIREETQYF. Here the CDR3 DNA reads TGTGCCAGCAGCTGGAACTCCGGGATCCGGGAAGAGACCCAGTACTTC.

The CDR3 reads CASSLAVLVHEQFF. The DNA of the CDR3 is TGTGCCAGCAGTTTAGCCGTACTAGTACATGAGCAGTTCTTC. The genes are TRBV12-3 or TRBV12-4 and TRBJ2-1, with D possibly TRBD2 on 5 matching bases. V shed 0 bases and J shed 8 bases, with 11 bases lying between them. The CDR3 is 14 residues long.

This clonotype was detected many times. The V and J genes are TRBV11-1 and TRBJ2-7; 8 bases map to TRBD2. The CDR3 has 14 amino acids. The V gene end was trimmed by 5 bases and the J gene end by 6 bases; junction bases not matched to a gene: 9. Germline loops: CDR1 SGHAT, CDR2 FQDESV (reference sequence). CDR3 sequence (DNA): TGTGCCAGCAGCCGAGCCGGGACTAGAGTCGAGCAGTACTTC. Translating gives CASSRAGTRVEQYF. Full variable domain (remainder filled in from reference TRBV11-1 and TRBJ2-7): EAEVAQSPRYKITEKSQAVAFWCDPISGHATLYWYRQILGQGPELLVQFQDESVVDDSQLPKDRFSAERLKGVDSTLKIQPAELGDSAMYLCASSRAGTRVEQYFGPGTRLTVT.

This clonotype showed up many times. The chain couples TRBV30 to TRBJ2-7; no reliable D call. V shed 0 bases and J shed 7 bases, with 13 bases lying between them. Germline values: CDR1 GTSNPN, CDR2 SVGIG (reference sequence). This CDR3 region has 13 residues. CDR3 nucleotides: TGTGCCTGGAGTGTACAGTTATTCGGTGAGCAGTACTTC. It encodes CAWSVQLFGEQYF.

In this sample, this clonotype turned up a few times. The rearrangement links TRBV9 to TRBJ1-1; maybe TRBD1 (6 bases). CDR1 is SGDLS, CDR2 YYNGEE, per germline. V was cut by 4 bases and J by 2 bases, with 12 bases left in between. The CDR3 has 14 residues. The CDR3 here is CASSQGGENTEAFF. In DNA form, the CDR3 reads TGTGCCAGCAGCCAAGGGGGGGAAAACACTGAAGCTTTCTTT.

The CDR3: CASSLAGTGGEDEQYF. CDR3 bases: TGTGCCAGCAGCTTAGCAGGGACAGGGGGCGAGGACGAGCAGTACTTC. The genes are TRBV7-9 and TRBJ2-7; 12 bases match TRBD1. Trimming took 0 bases from V and 5 from J; bases not matched to a gene: 5. The length of the CDR3 is 16 residues. Looked up from germline, CDR1 is SEHNR and CDR2 is FQNEAQ (reference sequence).

This clonotype occurred many times. The chain carries TRBV29-1 and TRBJ1-1; D is perhaps TRBD1 (5 bases). Trimming pared 2 bases from V and 9 bases from J, leaving 7 bases between. Germline values: CDR1 SQVTM, CDR2 ANQGSEA. CDR3 length: 10 residues. CDR3 protein: CSVEKGKAFF. Written as DNA, the CDR3 is TGCAGCGTTGAAAAGGGGAAAGCTTTCTTT.

This clonotype showed up just a few times. An end of the junction differs from the germline gene, which may be a read error. The chain has TRBV7-2 and TRBJ2-1; the D is unclear. Germline CDR1 and CDR2: SGHTA and FQGNSA. The CDR3 has 15 amino acids. CDR3 sequence (DNA): TGTGCCAGCAACTTAGGCCGGGCCTCCTACAATGAGCAGTTCTTC. Translating gives CASNLGRASYNEQFF.

V is TRBV7-9 and J is TRBJ2-1; D call uncertain. V gave up 5 bases and J gave up 7 bases, with 12 bases separating them. The germline CDR1 and CDR2 sequences are SEHNR and FQNEAQ (reference sequence). The CDR3 extends over 13 amino acids. CDR3 region: CASSPSPINEQFF. The CDR3 DNA reads as TGTGCCAGCAGCCCCTCTCCGATAAATGAGCAGTTCTTC.

The V and J genes are TRBV19 and TRBJ2-7; 7 bases match TRBD2. Germline values: CDR1 LNHDA, CDR2 SQIVND (reference sequence). Trimming took 11 bases from V and 4 from J; bases not matched to a gene: 8. There are 12 residues in the CDR3. CDR3 in DNA: TGTGCCCGGACGGGGGGTGGGTACGAGCAGTACTTC. Amino acids: CARTGGGYEQYF.

This clonotype showed up just a few times. The V call is TRBV27, the J call TRBJ2-2; 8 nucleotides agree with TRBD2. The CDR3 runs 15 residues. Trimming removed 5 bases from V and 5 bases from J; junction bases left unmatched: 7. From germline, CDR1 is MNHEY and CDR2 SMNVEV (reference sequence). Written as DNA, the CDR3 is TGTGCCAGCAGTACGAGCGGGAGAGGGACCGGGGAGCTGTTTTTT. This gives the protein CASSTSGRGTGELFF.

This clonotype was seen once. V gene TRBV28 combines with J gene TRBJ1-6; 10 positions match TRBD1. Germline trimming cut 2 bases from V and 8 bases from J; bases unmatched to any gene: 9. The CDR3 runs to 17 residues. From germline, CDR1 is MDHEN and CDR2 SYDVKM. The CDR3 nucleotides read TGTGCCAGCAGTTTACCAAGACAGGGGGCTGGGTATTCACCCCTCCACTTT. Translation: CASSLPRQGAGYSPLHF.

The chain recombines TRBV29-1 with TRBJ2-7; D might be TRBD1 (5 bases). The V gene lost 2 bases and the J gene lost 4 bases, with 12 bases spanning the gap. The CDR3 totals 13 residues. Germline V gene lookup returns CDR1 SQVTM and CDR2 ANQGSEA. This CDR3 reads CSVESVQGYEQYF. In nucleotides, the CDR3 is TGCAGCGTTGAATCGGTTCAGGGTTACGAGCAGTACTTC.

CDR3 sequence (DNA): TGCGCCAGCGGGGGTAGCGGAAGAGTAAAAACCGGGGAGCTGTTTTTT. Translated, it gives CASGGSGRVKTGELFF. The chain joins TRBV4-1 to TRBJ2-2; D is perhaps TRBD2 (6 bases). The CDR3 is 16 residues long. In germline, CDR1 is MGHRA, CDR2 YSYEKL. The V end was cut by 8 bases, the J end by 5 bases, with 21 bases between.

This clonotype was counted ten times or more. The CDR3 DNA reads TGTGCCAGCAGCACGAACGGGGTCAGAACTGAAGCTTTCTTT. Its protein product is CASSTNGVRTEAFF. The chain employs TRBV11-2 and TRBJ1-1; no clear D. The CDR3 runs 14 residues. Germline lookup yields CDR1 SGHAT and CDR2 FQNNGV. The V and J ends lost 5 bases and 5 bases respectively, with 15 bases between them.

At least ten counts were recorded for this clonotype. The chain is built from TRBV7-3 and TRBJ2-7; D may be TRBD2 (5 bases). Germline V gene data show CDR1 as SGHTA and CDR2 as FQGTGA. Trimming took off 5 bases at V and 0 bases at J, with 14 bases between the two ends. The CDR3 is 15 amino acids. Here the CDR3 DNA reads TGTGCCAGCAGCCCGCTACCGGGGAGCTCCTACGAGCAGTACTTC. Amino acids: CASSPLPGSSYEQYF.

In its sample, this clonotype was seen many times. The chain couples TRBV18 to TRBJ1-4; 11 bases align to TRBD1. V lost 0 bases, J lost 7 bases, and 1 base stayed unmatched. Germline V CDR1 and CDR2: KGHSH, LQKENI. The CDR3 is made up of 15 amino acids. CDR3 in amino acids: CASSPPGTGGEKLFF. The CDR3 DNA follows: TGTGCCAGCTCACCACCCGGGACAGGGGGTGAAAAACTGTTTTTT.

The chain is built from TRBV7-9 and TRBJ1-4; 10 nucleotides align to TRBD1. CDR1 and CDR2 from the germline V gene are SEHNR and FQNEAQ (reference sequence). This CDR3 has 16 residues. Losses at the gene ends were 4 bases for V and 6 bases for J; bases not matched to a gene: 8. The CDR3 loop reads CASSSWTGGKYEKLFF. DNA of the CDR3: TGTGCCAGCAGCTCTTGGACAGGGGGAAAATATGAAAAACTGTTTTTT.

This clonotype has a count of ten or more. The rearrangement uses TRBV2 and TRBJ1-5; D unresolved. Germline V gene sequence: CDR1 SNHLY, CDR2 FYNNEI. Between the trimmed V and J ends, which lost 7 bases and 4 bases, there was a span of 14 bases. The CDR3 sequence is 14 residues long. CDR3 amino acids: CASTILGSNQPQHF. CDR3 DNA: TGTGCCAGCACCATCTTAGGATCTAATCAGCCCCAGCATTTT.

There are a few counts of this clonotype. The chain has TRBV6-2 or TRBV6-3 and TRBJ1-5; D gene ambiguous. Germline V gene sequence: CDR1 MNHEY, CDR2 SVGEGT. This CDR3 contains 13 residues. Trimming took off 0 bases at V and 6 bases at J, with 6 bases between the two ends. DNA of the CDR3: TGTGCCAGCAGTTACTCAGAGGTTCAGCCCCAGCATTTT. As protein: CASSYSEVQPQHF.

The chain carries TRBV24-1 and TRBJ2-7, with 7 bases that match TRBD1. The junction had 6 bases not matched to a gene; V was cut back by 7 bases and J by 7 bases. Germline V gene data show CDR1 as KGHDR and CDR2 as SFDVKD. CDR3 length equals 12 residues. Here the CDR3 reads CATRSGGGEQYF. The CDR3 region has the DNA TGTGCCACCAGGTCAGGGGGTGGAGAGCAGTACTTC.

Ten or more counts support this clonotype. This chain joins TRBV7-6 and TRBJ2-2, with 12 nucleotides matching TRBD2. The V gene's germline CDR1 is SGHVS and CDR2 FNYEAQ. The CDR3 totals 14 residues. Trimming took 5 bases from V and 8 from J; bases not matched to a gene: 3. The CDR3 DNA reads as TGTGCCAGCAGCAGACTAGCGGGAGCGGGGGAGCTGTTTTTT. Translation gives CASSRLAGAGELFF.

This clonotype was picked up many times. In DNA form, the CDR3 reads TGCGCCAGCAGCCCCCAGGGTACGGGAGGTCGAGAGACCCAGTACTTC. Its protein is CASSPQGTGGRETQYF. The gene calls are TRBV5-1 and TRBJ2-5; TRBD2 aligns across 7 bases. Germline V CDR1 and CDR2: SGHRS, YFSETQ. The V gene end was trimmed by 4 bases and the J gene end by 4 bases; junction bases not matched to a gene: 13. There are 16 residues in the CDR3.

This clonotype was recorded a few times. This may arise from a read error, as a much more abundant clone is one base away. The rearrangement uses TRBV7-2 and TRBJ2-5; TRBD1 aligns across 10 bases. Germline-derived CDR1 and CDR2 are SGHTA and FQGNSA. This CDR3 spans 20 amino acids. V lost 5 bases to trimming and J lost 3 bases; unmatched junction nucleotides: 21. The CDR3 reads CASSANRDRGLGSGKETQYF. The CDR3, as DNA: TGTGCCAGCAGCGCCAACCGGGACAGGGGCCTAGGGAGCGGGAAAGAGACCCAGTACTTC.